These T cell receptor beta chains were read from a single sample in a study of blood T cells in healthy people across ages. TCRdb re-called the 5' RACE reads with MiXCR, one entry per CDR3 protein. The sample has about 1.4 million distinct CDR3 sequences; 55% to 75% are singletons. Sequencing was done on a sample of blood. The receptors derive from a man younger than 35 in good health. Each CDR3 is given with its conserved first and last residue. A D gene is named only where the DNA matches it firmly. The size of a clone is reported for some rows only, either as once, few or many, or as a class for expanded clones.

CSARAGGNEQFF	-	TRBV20-1	12	few	TRBJ2-1
CASSFLSRFYEQYF	-	TRBV12-3/TRBV12-4	14	-	-
CASSWAQGAEDTQYF	TRBD1	TRBV6-5	15	-	TRBJ2-3
CSARDLELSYEQYF	-	TRBV20-1	14	-	-
CASSEGTPLRSEYF	-	TRBV7-9	14	-	TRBJ2-5
CASSIDRIGTDTQYF	-	TRBV7-9	15	-	TRBJ2-3
CASSLDITGELFF	-	TRBV5-1	13	-	TRBJ2-2
CASSLVGREDPYEQYF	-	TRBV7-9	16	few	-
CASSQVGHLNTEAFF	-	TRBV4-3	15	-	TRBJ1-1
CASSSRTSGKETQYF	TRBD2	TRBV12-3/TRBV12-4	15	-	-
CSGKWGVEAFF	-	TRBV20-1	11	few	TRBJ1-1
CASSQVWGTGELFF	-	TRBV3-1	14	-	TRBJ2-2
CASSHGGLGETQYF	TRBD2	TRBV5-1	14	-	TRBJ2-5
CASSQVDKELRSGGYTF	-	TRBV4-1	17	-	TRBJ1-2
CASSLTSGGNNEQFF	TRBD2	TRBV7-2	15	few	TRBJ2-1